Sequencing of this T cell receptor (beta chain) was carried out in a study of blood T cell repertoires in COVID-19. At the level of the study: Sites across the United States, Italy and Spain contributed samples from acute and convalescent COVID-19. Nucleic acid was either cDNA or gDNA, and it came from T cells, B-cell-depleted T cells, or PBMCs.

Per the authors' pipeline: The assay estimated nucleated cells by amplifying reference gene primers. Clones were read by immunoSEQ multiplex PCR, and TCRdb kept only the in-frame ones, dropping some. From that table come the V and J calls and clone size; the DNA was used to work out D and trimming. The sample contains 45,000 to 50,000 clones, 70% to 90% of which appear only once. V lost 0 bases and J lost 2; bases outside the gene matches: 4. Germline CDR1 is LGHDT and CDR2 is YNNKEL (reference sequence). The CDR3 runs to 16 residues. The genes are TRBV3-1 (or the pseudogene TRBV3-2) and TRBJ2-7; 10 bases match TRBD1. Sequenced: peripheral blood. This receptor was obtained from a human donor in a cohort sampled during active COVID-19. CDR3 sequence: CASSQEDRGGTYEQYF. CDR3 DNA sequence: TGTGCCAGCAGCCAAGAGGACAGGGGGGGAACCTACGAGCAGTACTTC.